These 15 T cell receptor beta chains came from one sample sequenced in a study of T cell responses to AZD1222 COVID-19 vaccine. Clones were sequenced by immunoSEQ multiplex PCR, and TCRdb holds only the in-frame ones, with some missing. The sample shows 150,000 to 200,000 clones, 88% of them seen only once. Sample: peripheral blood, taken 28 days after the second AZD1222 dose. The source of these receptors is an adult who received the AZD1222 COVID-19 vaccine.

The V and J genes are TRBV5-1 and TRBJ2-5; 8 bases agree with TRBD2. J was trimmed by 5 bases and V by 2 bases; bases with no gene match: 8. The CDR3 is 15 amino acids. Germline V gene lookup returns CDR1 SGHRS and CDR2 YFSETQ. CDR3 region: CASSFTGTRQETQYF. CDR3 bases: TGCGCCAGCAGCTTTACCGGGACTAGGCAGGAGACCCAGTACTTC.

The chain recombines TRBV19 with TRBJ2-3; 9 bases match TRBD2. The CDR3 contains 13 residues. With 8 bases clipped from V and 4 bases from J, the junction kept 4 bases outside the gene matches. Germline loops: CDR1 LNHDA, CDR2 SQIVND (reference sequence). CDR3 bases: TGTGCCAGTTCCCTAGCGGGATCAGATACGCAGTATTTT. Its protein is CASSLAGSDTQYF.

V is TRBV19 and J is TRBJ1-4; D is unclear. CDR1 is LNHDA and CDR2 is SQIVND in the germline V gene (reference sequence). Trimming left V 5 bases short and J 5 bases short, with 12 bases between. There are 14 residues in the CDR3. CDR3 protein: CASSWRSKNEKLFF. CDR3 in DNA: TGTGCCAGTAGTTGGCGGAGTAAGAATGAAAAACTGTTTTTT.

This clone occurred once. The chain recombines TRBV10-3 with TRBJ2-5; 11 nucleotides line up with TRBD2. The ends lost 6 bases at V and 7 bases at J; junction bases unmatched: 10. CDR1 and CDR2 from the germline V gene are ENHRY and SYGVKD. The CDR3 runs to 15 residues. As DNA, the CDR3 is TGTGCCATCAGCCTGGGACTAGCGGACTTCGGGACCCAGTACTTC. Protein product: CAISLGLADFGTQYF.

V usage is TRBV9 and J usage is TRBJ2-3; D possibly corresponds to TRBD1 (5 bases). Germline V gives CDR1 SGDLS, CDR2 YYNGEE. Trimming cost V 3 bases and J 5 bases, with 19 bases left between them. The CDR3 covers 16 residues. The CDR3 is CASSGSLGRQGDTQYF. The CDR3 region has the DNA TGTGCCAGCAGCGGCTCCTTAGGAAGGCAGGGAGATACGCAGTATTTT.

A single count supports this clone. In DNA, the CDR3 is TGTGCCAGCAGCCCCGGGACTAGCGGCCACGAGCAGTACTTC. Translation gives CASSPGTSGHEQYF. The rearrangement uses TRBV28 and TRBJ2-7; 11 bases align to TRBD2. CDR3 size: 14 residues. Germline lookup yields CDR1 MDHEN and CDR2 SYDVKM. V dropped 6 bases and J dropped 5; count of bases not matched to a gene: 6. The full variable domain, rest sourced from reference TRBV28 and TRBJ2-7, is DVKVTQSSRYLVKRTGEKVFLECVQDMDHENMFWYRQDPGLGLRLIYFSYDVKMKEKGDIPEGYSVSREKKERFSLILESASTNQTSMYLCASSPGTSGHEQYFGPGTRLTVT.

This clone appeared once. The chain carries TRBV7-9 and TRBJ1-5; D is possibly TRBD1 (5 bases). V was pared by 2 bases and J by 1 base, with 9 bases between. Germline CDR1 is SEHNR and CDR2 is FQNEAQ (reference sequence). This CDR3 comprises 15 residues. Written as DNA, the CDR3 is TGTGCCAGCAGCTTACAGGGTCTCAGCAATCAGCCCCAGCATTTT. The encoded protein is CASSLQGLSNQPQHF.

The V call is TRBV10-3, the J call TRBJ2-2, with unresolved D. V was cut by 0 bases and J by 4 bases, with 9 bases left in between. The germline gives CDR1 ENHRY, CDR2 SYGVKD. The CDR3 is 15 residues long. For the CDR3, the DNA is TGTGCCATCAGTGAGTCGATCGAAATCACCGGGGAGCTGTTTTTT. It yields the protein CAISESIEITGELFF.

The rearrangement joins TRBV5-8 to TRBJ2-1; possibly TRBD2 for D (6 bases). The CDR3 runs 14 residues. Germline lookup yields CDR1 SGHTS and CDR2 YDEGEE. V dropped 6 bases and J dropped 0 bases, with 10 bases sitting between them. The DNA for the CDR3 is TGTGCCAGCATCCGGGGGAGCTCCTACAATGAGCAGTTCTTC. Amino acids: CASIRGSSYNEQFF.

The chain couples TRBV6-5 to TRBJ2-7; 15 nucleotides line up with TRBD2. Germline CDR1 reads MNHEY; CDR2 reads SVGAGI. This CDR3 comprises 15 residues. V dropped 8 bases and J dropped 4; count of bases not matched to a gene: 6. As DNA, the CDR3 is TGTGCCAGCGGACTAGCGGGGGGGCGAAGGTACGAGCAGTACTTC. The encoded protein is CASGLAGGRRYEQYF.

This chain uses TRBV23-1 with TRBJ1-2; tentatively, D is TRBD1 (6 bases). TRBV23-1 is marked as an open reading frame, function uncertain. Trimming shortened V by 3 bases and J by 7 bases, and 18 bases separated the two germline ends. This CDR3 comprises 15 residues. The CDR3 DNA sequence: TGCGCCAGCAGTCAGAGGGGACATTCCGATCGTGGCTACACCTTC. This sequence encodes CASSQRGHSDRGYTF.

The chain couples TRBV19 to TRBJ1-1; D remains unclear. The CDR3 length is 14 residues. V was clipped by 5 bases and J by 3 bases, with 13 bases between them. Germline assignment: CDR1 LNHDA and CDR2 SQIVND (reference sequence). The CDR3 loop reads CASSVDGWDTEAFF. The CDR3 DNA follows: TGTGCCAGTAGTGTGGACGGTTGGGACACTGAAGCTTTCTTT.

The chain carries TRBV6-5 and TRBJ1-2; D gene ambiguous. The V end lost 9 bases, the J end lost 8 bases, and 13 bases lay between the germline ends. Germline lookup yields CDR1 MNHEY and CDR2 SVGAGI. This CDR3 has 11 amino acids. This chain's CDR3 is CASSGAKGYTF. The CDR3 coding sequence is TGTGCCAGTTCAGGAGCGAAAGGCTACACCTTC.

This clone occurred once. The chain has TRBV5-4 and TRBJ2-5; 8 bases line up with TRBD2. This CDR3 is built from 15 residues. The V gene's germline CDR1 is SGHNT and CDR2 YYREEE (reference sequence). V lost 1 base to trimming and J lost 5 bases; unmatched junction nucleotides: 7. CDR3 protein: CASSLPPGGLETQYF. For the CDR3, the DNA is TGTGCCAGCAGCTTGCCCCCGGGGGGGTTGGAGACCCAGTACTTC.

Points on this clone: One end of the junction is discordant with germline, which a read error may explain. The V and J genes are TRBV7-7 and TRBJ1-4, with 7 positions matching TRBD1. Germline loops: CDR1 SSHAT, CDR2 FNYEAQ (reference sequence). This CDR3 spans 14 amino acids. The CDR3 region has the DNA TGTGCTAGCAGCCAGGGGGGGGCTAATGAAAAACTGTTTTTT. The encoded protein is CASSQGGANEKLFF.